These T cell receptor beta chains were read from a single sample in a study of blood T cell repertoires in COVID-19. Profiled with immunoSEQ multiplex PCR; TCRdb holds only in-frame clones, not every one. The table has about 130,000 clones, about 80% seen once. Sequenced: peripheral blood. These receptors all come from a woman older than 75 with acute or convalescent COVID-19. Each CDR3 is given with its conserved first and last residue. The D gene is left open where the match is weak. A row's size may be missing; if present it is once, few, many or a size class.

17	TRBJ1-1	NA	TRBV27	NA	CASSPHLGRPQGTEAFF	TGTGCCAGCAGTCCCCACCTCGGCAGGCCCCAGGGCACTGAAGCTTTCTTT
16	TRBJ1-6	NA	TRBV5-1	NA	CASSLGAGVHNSPLHF	TGCGCCAGCAGCTTGGGGGCAGGGGTGCATAATTCACCCCTCCACTTT
15	TRBJ1-1	TRBD1	TRBV18	NA	CASLPGQSLNTEAFF	TGTGCCAGCTTACCGGGACAGAGTTTGAACACTGAAGCTTTCTTT
16	TRBJ1-5	TRBD1	TRBV19	NA	CASTRSQGARNQPQHF	TGTGCCAGTACCCGAAGCCAGGGGGCCCGCAATCAGCCCCAGCATTTT
13	TRBJ1-2	NA	TRBV5-1	NA	CASSPGSNYGYTF	TGCGCCAGCAGCCCGGGGAGCAACTATGGCTACACCTTC
15	TRBJ2-3	TRBD1	TRBV6-5	NA	CASSPTGWGTDTQYF	TGTGCCAGCAGCCCGACAGGGTGGGGCACAGATACGCAGTATTTT
16	TRBJ1-1	NA	TRBV11-2	once	CASSLVGGGWNTEAFF	TGTGCCAGCAGCTTAGTTGGGGGAGGGTGGAACACTGAAGCTTTCTTT
14	TRBJ2-7	TRBD1	TRBV19	NA	CASRGRQSSYEQYF	TGTGCCAGCAGGGGGCGTCAGTCCTCCTACGAGCAGTACTTC
14	TRBJ2-7	NA	TRBV19	NA	CASSIGGRGYEQYF	TGTGCCAGTAGTATAGGAGGCAGGGGTTACGAGCAGTACTTC
14	TRBJ2-6	NA	TRBV18	NA	CASSPPSGANVLTF	TGTGCCAGCTCACCCCCCTCCGGGGCCAACGTCCTGACTTTC
13	TRBJ1-2	NA	TRBV12-3/TRBV12-4	NA	CASSFRQGHGYTF	TGTGCCAGCAGTTTTAGGCAGGGTCATGGCTACACCTTC
16	TRBJ2-3	TRBD2	TRBV7-6	NA	CASSLGSTSGGGTQYF	TGTGCCAGCAGCTTAGGATCTACTAGCGGGGGGGGTACGCAGTATTTT
15	TRBJ1-3	TRBD1	TRBV25-1	NA	CASSNTGDSGNTIYF	TGTGCCAGCAGTAATACAGGGGACTCTGGAAACACCATATATTTT
17	TRBJ1-1	NA	TRBV5-8	NA	CASSRSRMGHLNTEAFF	TGTGCCAGCAGCAGGAGTCGGATGGGACACCTGAACACTGAAGCTTTCTTT
13	TRBJ1-4	NA	TRBV30	few	CAWSRQENEKLFF	TGTGCCTGGAGTAGGCAGGAAAATGAAAAACTGTTTTTT
13	TRBJ1-1	NA	TRBV7-2	NA	CASSWQGNTEAFF	TGTGCCAGCAGCTGGCAGGGGAACACTGAAGCTTTCTTT
14	TRBJ1-6	NA	TRBV9	NA	CASSKELNISPLHF	TGTGCCAGCAGCAAGGAGTTAAATATTTCACCCCTCCACTTT
16	TRBJ2-1	NA	TRBV18	NA	CASSPRSRTSDDEQFF	TGTGCCAGCTCACCCCGTTCCCGGACAAGTGACGATGAGCAGTTCTTC
14	TRBJ1-1	NA	TRBV27	NA	CASSRPGGNTEAFF	TGTGCCAGCAGTAGACCCGGAGGGAACACTGAAGCTTTCTTT
15	TRBJ1-3	TRBD1	TRBV7-9	NA	CASSRQGASGNTIYF	TGTGCCAGCAGCCGACAGGGGGCGTCGGGAAACACCATATATTTT
18	TRBJ1-2	NA	TRBV11-2	NA	CASSLGVSWRERNYGYTF	TGTGCCAGCAGCTTAGGGGTATCTTGGAGGGAGAGGAACTATGGCTACACCTTC
17	TRBJ2-1	TRBD2	TRBV7-3	NA	CASSLRTSGGSIDEQFF	TGTGCCAGCAGCCTCCGGACTAGCGGGGGGTCCATCGATGAGCAGTTCTTC
12	TRBJ1-2	TRBD1	TRBV2	NA	CASLGGNYGYTF	TGTGCCAGCCTAGGGGGCAACTATGGCTACACCTTC
13	TRBJ1-1	NA	TRBV10-3	NA	CAIMGRGNTEAFF	TGTGCCATCATGGGGAGAGGGAACACTGAAGCTTTCTTT
17	TRBJ1-5	TRBD1	TRBV7-8	NA	CASSKDRSLGGNQPQHF	TGTGCCAGCAGCAAGGACAGGTCCCTGGGTGGCAATCAGCCCCAGCATTTT
16	TRBJ1-1	NA	TRBV19	once	CASSLNRISMNTEAFF	TGTGCCAGTAGTTTAAACAGAATTTCAATGAACACTGAAGCTTTCTTT
16	TRBJ1-6	NA	TRBV21-1	NA	CASSTTRDRGGSPLHF	TGTGCCAGCAGCACAACCCGGGACAGGGGAGGTTCACCCCTCCACTTT
12	TRBJ1-2	NA	TRBV30	NA	CAWRGGRDGYTF	TGTGCCTGGCGGGGGGGGCGGGATGGCTACACCTTC
15	TRBJ2-4	NA	TRBV7-2	NA	CASGGQYLAKNIQYF	TGTGCCAGCGGTGGACAGTATCTAGCCAAAAACATTCAGTACTTC
15	TRBJ2-1	NA	TRBV5-1	once	CASSSNGASYNEQFF	TGCGCCAGCAGCTCTAATGGGGCGTCGTACAATGAGCAGTTCTTC
15	TRBJ2-7	NA	TRBV4-3	NA	CASSQTALSHYEQYF	TGCGCCAGCAGCCAGACTGCCTTGTCCCACTACGAGCAGTACTTC
13	TRBJ2-7	TRBD1	TRBV12-3/TRBV12-4	NA	CASRATGGYEQYF	TGTGCCAGCAGAGCCACAGGGGGCTACGAGCAGTACTTC
13	TRBJ2-1	TRBD1	TRBV29-1	once	CSGRQGAYNEQFF	TGCAGCGGCCGACAGGGGGCTTACAATGAGCAGTTCTTC
13	TRBJ2-5	TRBD1	TRBV7-8	NA	CASSLVQGGTQYF	TGTGCCAGCAGCTTAGTACAGGGGGGGACCCAGTACTTC
16	TRBJ2-2	NA	TRBV7-9	NA	CASSFDSPLVNRELFF	TGTGCCAGCAGCTTCGACAGCCCCCTGGTAAACCGGGAGCTGTTTTTT
13	TRBJ1-2	NA	TRBV15	once	CATSPGNNYGYTF	TGTGCCACCAGTCCCGGGAACAACTATGGCTACACCTTC
14	TRBJ1-2	NA	TRBV7-2	NA	CASSYSAGLTGYTF	TGTGCCAGCAGCTACAGCGCAGGACTGACGGGCTACACCTTC
16	TRBJ1-5	NA	TRBV11-1	NA	CASSLDREFKNQPQHF	TGTGCCAGCAGCTTGGACAGAGAGTTTAAGAATCAGCCCCAGCATTTT
14	TRBJ1-1	NA	TRBV30	NA	CAWSAAGGGTEAFF	TGTGCCTGGAGTGCGGCGGGCGGGGGCACTGAAGCTTTCTTT
17	TRBJ1-2	NA	TRBV15	NA	CATSRDLVTAQWSGYTF	TGTGCCACCAGCAGAGATCTTGTAACAGCCCAGTGGTCTGGCTACACCTTC
12	TRBJ1-1	TRBD1	TRBV3-1/TRBV3-2	once	CASSQGDSEAFF	TGTGCCAGCAGCCAAGGGGACAGTGAAGCTTTCTTT